The 30 T cell receptor beta chains presented below share a single source sample, sequenced in a study of T cell responses to AZD1222 COVID-19 vaccine. TCRdb keeps only in-frame clones here, not all; method: immunoSEQ multiplex PCR. The sample includes some 70,000 clones, around 83% of them seen just once. This specimen consisted of peripheral blood, obtained on day 0 of AZD1222 vaccination. All receptors come from an adult in good health.

V gene TRBV4-3 combines with J gene TRBJ1-2; tentative D call: TRBD1 (5 bases). This CDR3 spans 14 amino acids. The ends were cut back, 5 bases at V and 10 bases at J, with 20 bases in the middle. Per germline, CDR1 LGHNA and CDR2 YSLEER. CDR3: CASSDLVGDLLYTF. CDR3 nucleotide sequence: TGCGCCAGCAGCGATCTCGTCGGGGACCTGCTCTACACCTTC.

This clone was observed once. The genes are TRBV6-5 and TRBJ1-6; TRBD1 might be the D (5 bases). V shed 5 bases and J shed 7 bases, with 12 bases lying between them. This CDR3 is built from 14 residues. The germline V gene has CDR1 MNHEY and CDR2 SVGAGI. CDR3 protein: CASSKTEGNSPLHF. The CDR3, as DNA: TGTGCCAGCAGTAAGACAGAGGGCAATTCACCCCTCCACTTT.

The genes are TRBV18 and TRBJ2-7, with D possibly matching TRBD1 (5 bases). Per the germline V gene, CDR1 is KGHSH and CDR2 is LQKENI. This CDR3 spans 12 amino acids. The V gene lost 3 bases and the J gene lost 4 bases, with 7 bases spanning the gap. In DNA form, the CDR3 reads TGTGCCAGCTCACCGGCAGGGTACGAGCAGTACTTC. The encoded protein is CASSPAGYEQYF.

This clone was recorded only once. V is TRBV7-9 and J is TRBJ2-2; TRBD1 might be the D (5 bases). Germline V gene data show CDR1 as SEHNR and CDR2 as FQNEAQ (reference sequence). This CDR3 region has 15 residues. Trimming took 1 base from V and 1 from J, leaving 7 bases between them. CDR3 DNA: TGTGCCAGCAGCTTAGTGCAGGGGAACACCGGGGAGCTGTTTTTT. As protein: CASSLVQGNTGELFF.

This chain connects TRBV27 to TRBJ2-7; D assignment may be TRBD1 or TRBD2 (5 bases each). V was cut by 5 bases and J by 5 bases, with 13 bases left in between. The length of the CDR3 is 13 residues. Germline V gene lookup returns CDR1 MNHEY and CDR2 SMNVEV (reference sequence). The CDR3 nucleotides are TGTGCCAGCAGTCGGGGCAGCCCGAACGAGCAGTACTTC. Residues: CASSRGSPNEQYF.

The V and J genes are TRBV7-2 and TRBJ2-6; possible D gene TRBD1, 7 bases. The CDR3 consists of 17 residues. The V end was cut by 5 bases, the J end by 0 bases, with 14 bases between. Germline V lookup: CDR1 SGHTA, CDR2 FQGNSA. CDR3 region: CASSAGQRRSGANVLTF. The DNA for the CDR3 is TGTGCCAGCAGCGCGGGACAGCGACGCTCTGGGGCCAACGTCCTGACTTTC.

The V gene is TRBV19, the J gene TRBJ1-2; D call uncertain. The CDR3 runs 13 residues. Germline-derived CDR1 and CDR2 are LNHDA and SQIVND (reference sequence). With 5 bases removed from V and 4 bases from J, the gap between germline ends came to 11 bases. The CDR3 DNA reads TGTGCCAGTAGTTCGGAGTATCTCTATGGCTACACCTTC. This sequence encodes CASSSEYLYGYTF.

J is TRBJ1-1 and V is TRBV6-5, with no clear D. Germline V gene data show CDR1 as MNHEY and CDR2 as SVGAGI. The CDR3 sequence is 13 residues long. V was trimmed by 3 bases and J by 11 bases, leaving 16 bases between them. CDR3 bases: TGTGCCAGCAGTTATTCGGAAGGGATGGAGGCTTTCTTT. Encoded protein: CASSYSEGMEAFF.

The J gene is TRBJ2-7, the V gene TRBV5-1, with unresolved D. Per the germline V gene, CDR1 is SGHRS and CDR2 is YFSETQ. V was trimmed by 1 base and J by 7 bases, leaving 15 bases between them. This CDR3 has 14 residues. CDR3 nucleotides: TGCGCCAGCAGCTTGCTTGGTCAGGCGGAGGAGCAGTACTTC. This gives the protein CASSLLGQAEEQYF.

The V call is TRBV19, the J call TRBJ1-1; 9 bases line up with TRBD1. The germline CDR1 and CDR2 sequences are LNHDA and SQIVND (reference sequence). The CDR3 spans 17 residues. The ends lost 5 bases at V and 5 bases at J; junction bases unmatched: 15. CDR3 DNA sequence: TGTGCCAGTAGTGGATTGACCCTCGGGACAGGGTATACTGAAGCTTTCTTT. Encoded protein: CASSGLTLGTGYTEAFF.

This rearrangement joins TRBV28 to TRBJ1-1; D ambiguous. Germline V gene sequence: CDR1 MDHEN, CDR2 SYDVKM. Trimming took off 4 bases at V and 5 bases at J, with 14 bases between the two ends. The length of the CDR3 is 14 residues. The CDR3 sequence: CASSSPGRITEAFF. The CDR3 nucleotides read TGTGCCAGCAGTTCCCCCGGACGGATTACTGAAGCTTTCTTT. The full variable domain, rest sourced from reference TRBV28 and TRBJ1-1, is DVKVTQSSRYLVKRTGEKVFLECVQDMDHENMFWYRQDPGLGLRLIYFSYDVKMKEKGDIPEGYSVSREKKERFSLILESASTNQTSMYLCASSSPGRITEAFFGQGTRLTVV.

This clone was observed a single time. The chain joins TRBV6-6 to TRBJ2-1; TRBD2 matches 9 bases. Looked up from germline, CDR1 is MNHNY and CDR2 is SVGAGI (reference sequence). The CDR3 loop spans 15 amino acids. J lost 7 bases, V lost 6 bases, and 10 bases had no gene match. The CDR3, as DNA: TGTGCCAGCAGAGAAAGCGGGGGGCCGATGAATGAGCAGTTCTTC. Protein sequence: CASRESGGPMNEQFF.

This clone was found a few times. The chain employs TRBV2 and TRBJ1-1; D gene uncertain. Per germline, CDR1 SNHLY and CDR2 FYNNEI. V lost 6 bases and J 3 bases, leaving 8 bases between the germline ends. This CDR3 has 12 residues. CDR3 nucleotide sequence: TGTGCCAGCAGCCGGGAGCACACTGAAGCTTTCTTT. Protein: CASSREHTEAFF.

This clone appeared a single time. The genes are TRBV6-1 and TRBJ2-3; a weak D match, TRBD2 (7 bases). This CDR3 has 15 amino acids. V was shortened by 2 bases and J by 1 base, with 10 bases between the two germline ends. From germline, CDR1 is MNHNS and CDR2 SASEGT. CDR3 amino acids: CASSELGGRTDTQYF. As DNA, the CDR3 is TGTGCCAGCAGTGAACTCGGGGGGCGCACAGATACGCAGTATTTT.

The J gene is TRBJ2-3, the V gene TRBV29-1, with TRBD2 matching over 12 bases. This CDR3 contains 17 residues. Trimming took 3 bases from V and 1 from J; bases not matched to a gene: 8. CDR1 and CDR2 from the germline V gene are SQVTM and ANQGSEA. CDR3 sequence: CSVDRLAGGQGTDTQYF. The DNA for the CDR3 is TGCAGCGTTGATCGGCTAGCGGGGGGGCAGGGCACAGATACGCAGTATTTT.

CDR3 in amino acids: CASREQGGGNTIYF. In nucleotides, the CDR3 is TGTGCCAGCAGAGAACAGGGTGGTGGAAACACCATATATTTT. The V gene is TRBV2, the J gene TRBJ1-3; TRBD1 is a possible D gene (6 bases). The CDR3 is made up of 14 amino acids. CDR1 and CDR2 (germline): SNHLY, FYNNEI. V lost 6 bases, J lost 3 bases, and 12 bases lay in between.

This clone came up a few times. V and J are TRBV6-4 and TRBJ2-1; TRBD1 aligns across 9 bases. Germline CDR1 reads MRHNA; CDR2 reads SNTAGT. The V segment lost 2 bases and the J segment 9 bases; nucleotides outside the gene matches: 2. CDR3 length: 13 residues. The CDR3 reads CASSDLDRGEQFF. DNA for the CDR3: TGTGCCAGCAGTGACCTGGACAGGGGTGAGCAGTTCTTC.

This clone has only a few counts. This sequence joins TRBV29-1 and TRBJ2-2; D might be TRBD1 or TRBD2, each matching 6 bases. Germline-derived CDR1 and CDR2 are SQVTM and ANQGSEA. CDR3 length: 14 residues. V was trimmed by 3 bases and J by 1 base, leaving 9 bases between them. DNA for the CDR3: TGCAGCGTTGACGAGGGGGGGAACACCGGGGAGCTGTTTTTT. Translating gives CSVDEGGNTGELFF.

CDR3 sequence: CASSYSGRGNIQYF. The CDR3 nucleotides are TGTGCCAGCAGTTACTCTGGCAGAGGGAACATTCAGTACTTC. The chain recombines TRBV6-2 or TRBV6-3 with TRBJ2-4; TRBD2 is a possible D gene (5 bases). The V and J ends lost 0 bases and 7 bases respectively, with 10 bases between them. The germline CDR1 and CDR2 sequences are MNHEY and SVGEGT. This CDR3 region has 14 residues.

The rearrangement links TRBV7-8 to TRBJ2-6, with 9 bases identical to TRBD2. There are 21 residues in the CDR3. J lost 0 bases, V lost 0 bases, and 12 bases had no gene match. Per the germline V gene, CDR1 is SGHVS and CDR2 is FQNEAQ. The CDR3: CASSLARLAEQSSSGANVLTF. Written as DNA, the CDR3 is TGTGCCAGCAGCTTAGCACGACTAGCGGAACAATCAAGCTCTGGGGCCAACGTCCTGACTTTC.

The chain carries TRBV30 and TRBJ1-6; D gene unclear. CDR1 and CDR2 (germline): GTSNPN, SVGIG (reference sequence). The CDR3 runs 14 residues. V was clipped by 1 base and J by 7 bases, with 11 bases between them. CDR3 amino acids: CAWSGYSGNSPLHF. The DNA for the CDR3 is TGTGCCTGGAGTGGGTACAGTGGCAATTCACCCCTCCACTTT. Full variable domain (outside the CDR3, taken from reference TRBV30 and TRBJ1-6): SQTIHQWPATLVQPVGSPLSLECTVEGTSNPNLYWYRQAAGRGLQLLFYSVGIGQISSEVPQNLSASRPQDRQFILSSKKLLLSDSGFYLCAWSGYSGNSPLHFGNGTRLTVT.

The V and J genes are TRBV6-2 or TRBV6-3 and TRBJ1-2; perhaps TRBD1 as D (6 bases). Germline V gene sequence: CDR1 MNHEY, CDR2 SVGEGT. The V and J ends lost 2 bases and 0 bases respectively, with 13 bases between them. CDR3 size: 16 residues. The CDR3 reads CASSYVATGPNYGYTF. CDR3 bases: TGTGCCAGCAGTTACGTTGCGACAGGACCTAACTATGGCTACACCTTC.

The chain has TRBV19 and TRBJ1-2, with TRBD1 as a possible D gene (6 bases). V was shortened by 9 bases and J by 2 bases, with 13 bases between the two germline ends. This CDR3 spans 13 amino acids. CDR1 is LNHDA, CDR2 SQIVND, per germline (reference sequence). CDR3 nucleotide sequence: TGTGCCAGCACGAGGGGGGCGAACTATGGCTACACCTTC. Translating gives CASTRGANYGYTF. The whole variable domain, remainder taken from reference TRBV19 and TRBJ1-2, is DGGITQSPKYLFRKEGQNVTLSCEQNLNHDAMYWYRQDPGQGLRLIYYSQIVNDFQKGDIAEGYSVSREKKESFPLTVTSAQKNPTAFYLCASTRGANYGYTFGSGTRLTVV.

This clone has only one observation. This chain joins TRBV10-3 and TRBJ1-2; 7 nucleotides line up with TRBD1. With V trimmed by 5 bases and J by 5 bases, 8 bases remained unmatched. The CDR3 runs to 14 residues. In germline, CDR1 is ENHRY, CDR2 SYGVKD. The CDR3: CAISLGQAEYGYTF. CDR3 DNA sequence: TGTGCCATCAGTCTAGGACAGGCCGAATATGGCTACACCTTC.

V gene TRBV11-2 combines with J gene TRBJ2-1; a weak D match, TRBD1 (6 bases). This CDR3 spans 15 amino acids. Germline CDR1 SGHAT, CDR2 FQNNGV. V gave up 6 bases and J gave up 4 bases, with 16 bases separating them. The CDR3 coding sequence is TGTGCCAGCAGTACCCAGGGGACCAGGTACAATGAGCAGTTCTTC. Its translation: CASSTQGTRYNEQFF.

The rearrangement uses TRBV20-1 and TRBJ2-3, with TRBD2 matching over 9 bases. V dropped 3 bases and J dropped 4; count of bases not matched to a gene: 5. Germline assignment: CDR1 DFQATT and CDR2 SNEGSKA (reference sequence). This CDR3 spans 14 amino acids. CDR3 amino acids: CSASGGGGADTQYF. Here the CDR3 DNA reads TGCAGTGCTAGTGGCGGGGGGGGCGCAGATACGCAGTATTTT.

As to this clone: This same CDR3 is encoded by further DNA sequences in the sample. This chain's CDR3 is CASSPRGRETQYF. Here the CDR3 DNA reads TGTGCCAGCAGCCCTAGGGGGCGAGAGACCCAGTACTTC. The V call is TRBV27, the J call TRBJ2-5, with TRBD1 identical over 7 bases. Trimming removed 6 bases from V and 4 bases from J; junction bases left unmatched: 5. Germline CDR1 and CDR2: MNHEY and SMNVEV (reference sequence). The CDR3 loop spans 13 amino acids.

The rearrangement joins TRBV27 to TRBJ1-6; D gene uncertain. CDR1 is MNHEY and CDR2 is SMNVEV in the germline V gene (reference sequence). V lost 5 bases, J lost 3 bases, and 8 bases lay in between. This CDR3 is 14 amino acids long. The CDR3, as DNA: TGTGCCAGCAGTCCAATGGTCTATAATTCACCCCTCCACTTT. Translated: CASSPMVYNSPLHF.

This chain links TRBV4-1 with TRBJ1-1, with 9 bases aligning to TRBD1. CDR1 and CDR2 (germline): MGHRA, YSYEKL. The V segment lost 4 bases and the J segment 1 base; nucleotides outside the gene matches: 1. This CDR3 comprises 14 residues. In DNA, the CDR3 is TGCGCCAGCAGCCCGGGACAGGGGAACACTGAAGCTTTCTTT. This encodes CASSPGQGNTEAFF.

This chain links TRBV5-1 with TRBJ1-1; a possible D gene is TRBD1 (6 bases). The CDR3 runs to 12 residues. Trimming took 5 bases from V and 6 from J, leaving 11 bases between them. Germline lookup yields CDR1 SGHRS and CDR2 YFSETQ. The CDR3 region is CASSAGQPEAFF. The CDR3 region has the DNA TGCGCCAGCAGTGCCGGACAGCCTGAAGCTTTCTTT.